This T cell receptor (beta chain) was profiled in a study of cytomegalovirus exposure and HLA in healthy donors. Study in general: Earlier work reported around 110 million unique TCR beta sequences from 150 million to 200 million T cells.

The PCR was carried out with 60 Vbeta primers and 13 Jbeta primers. Here immunoSEQ multiplex PCR was the method, and the copy in TCRdb shows in-frame clones only, minus some. The data show more than 95,000 clones, and the top ten clones hold about 2.2%. The germline V and J ends were trimmed by 4 bases and 8 bases, with 12 bases remaining between them. This CDR3 spans 13 amino acids. Germline loops: CDR1 SGHNT, CDR2 YENEEA. Overall study findings and caveats: A later analysis linked a missense DCLRE1C variant to TCR beta V- and J-gene trimming.

To note about this clone: Antigen specificity is unknown.

The specimen sequenced was PBMCs. The V and J genes are TRBV11-3 and TRBJ2-4, with D possibly being TRBD2 (5 bases). This clonotype was obtained from a man aged 35 to 55 in good health and CMV-seronegative. CDR3 sequence reads: CASSSAPGDIQYF. DNA of the CDR3: TGTGCCAGCAGCTCGGCCCCCGGGGACATTCAGTACTTC.